The rows below give T cell receptor beta chains drawn from one sample of a study of shared clonotypes between healthy human individuals. Using immunoSEQ multiplex PCR, the repertoire was profiled, and TCRdb retains in-frame clones only, with some absent. This table holds about 600,000 clones, more than 95% found once. The sample comprised naive CD4+ T cells sorted from blood. The receptors shown here come from a woman younger than 45 in good health. The CDR3 runs from the conserved cysteine through the conserved F or W. Fields, in order: D gene, clone size, J gene, V gene, CDR3 DNA, CDR3 protein. The D gene is left open where the match is weak. Not all rows give a size; the values are once, few, many and, for expanded clones, a class.

- | - | TRBJ2-1 | TRBV15 | TGTGCCACCAGCAGAGGCGTAGGGGGGAATGAGCAGTTCTTC | CATSRGVGGNEQFF
- | - | TRBJ2-5 | TRBV7-2 | TGTGCCAGCAGCTTTGCCGGGTCAGAGACCCAGTACTTC | CASSFAGSETQYF
TRBD2 | - | TRBJ2-1 | TRBV7-7 | TGTGCCAGCAGCTTAGCGGGGGGACTAGCGGGAGGGCCGTACAATGAGCAGTTCTTC | CASSLAGGLAGGPYNEQFF
- | - | TRBJ2-5 | TRBV6-6 | TGTGCCAGCAGTTACTCGTCTCAAGAGACCCAGTACTTC | CASSYSSQETQYF
TRBD1 | - | TRBJ2-5 | TRBV28 | TGTGCCAGCAGACCCACAGGGGGAGAGACCCAGTACTTC | CASRPTGGETQYF
- | once | TRBJ2-7 | TRBV5-4 | TGTGCCAGCCGGGAGACGGGGCCACCTTACGAGCAGTACTTC | CASRETGPPYEQYF
TRBD2 | - | TRBJ2-2 | TRBV4-1 | TGCGCCAGCAGCCAAGGGGGACTAGCGGGAGGGCCGAACACCGGGGAGCTGTTTTTT | CASSQGGLAGGPNTGELFF
TRBD1 | once | TRBJ2-7 | TRBV28 | TGTGCCAGCAGGCACTCCGGGACAGATTACCACGAGCAGTACTTC | CASRHSGTDYHEQYF
TRBD1 | - | TRBJ1-2 | TRBV7-8 | TGTGCCAGCAGCCCAGCTGGGGACAGCTATGGCTACACCTTC | CASSPAGDSYGYTF
TRBD1 | - | TRBJ2-7 | TRBV18 | TGTGCCAGCTCGCCCACAGGGGCCGAGCAGTACTTC | CASSPTGAEQYF
TRBD1 | - | TRBJ1-5 | TRBV6-5 | TGTGCCAGCAGGATTGACAGGGGTAGCAATCAGCCCCAGCATTTT | CASRIDRGSNQPQHF
- | - | TRBJ2-7 | TRBV20-1 | TGCAGTGCTAGATCCGGACTTGAGCAGTACTTC | CSARSGLEQYF
- | - | TRBJ2-5 | TRBV19 | TGTGCCAGTAGTATTCGGGATGGCCAGGGGATACGGGAGACCCAGTACTTC | CASSIRDGQGIRETQYF
- | - | TRBJ2-1 | TRBV11-2 | TGTGCCAGCAGCTTGGTGGGTAATGAGCAGTTCTTC | CASSLVGNEQFF
- | - | TRBJ1-1 | TRBV6-5 | TGTGCCAGCAGTTCCCAGACAGGAAGGAACACTGAAGCTTTCTTT | CASSSQTGRNTEAFF
TRBD1 | - | TRBJ1-5 | TRBV7-9 | TGTGCCAGCAGCTTAGAATGGACAGGGGGGAGCAATCAGCCCCAGCATTTT | CASSLEWTGGSNQPQHF
- | - | TRBJ2-7 | TRBV5-4 | TGTGCCAGCAGCCTCCGGGAATACGAGCAGTACTTC | CASSLREYEQYF
- | - | TRBJ2-5 | TRBV4-1 | TGCGCCAGCAGCCGATCCTTAACGGATCAAGAGACCCAGTACTTC | CASSRSLTDQETQYF
TRBD2 | - | TRBJ2-4 | TRBV4-1 | TGCGCCAGCAGCCAACTGGCGGGAGGGCCGTCGGACATTCAGTACTTC | CASSQLAGGPSDIQYF
- | - | TRBJ1-2 | TRBV4-2 | TGTGCCAGCAGCCAAGATTGGGGCAGGGTAGGCGGCTACACCTTC | CASSQDWGRVGGYTF
TRBD1 | - | TRBJ2-7 | TRBV2 | TGTGCCAGCACTCCTCCCGGGACAGGTCGCTACGAGCAGTACTTC | CASTPPGTGRYEQYF
- | once | TRBJ1-1 | TRBV9 | TGTGCCAGCAGCGTAGCCCGGGATGGGAACACTGAAGCTTTCTTT | CASSVARDGNTEAFF
- | - | TRBJ2-7 | TRBV5-6 | TGTGCCAGCAGCTTCGGGACACAAACCTACGAGCAGTACTTC | CASSFGTQTYEQYF
- | once | TRBJ2-1 | TRBV27 | TGTGCCAGCAGTTTAACAGCGGGCAGTAAGTCATACAATGAGCAGTTCTTC | CASSLTAGSKSYNEQFF
TRBD1 | - | TRBJ1-2 | TRBV5-1 | TGCGCCAGCAGCCTCCTGACAGGGGCCAACTATGGCTACACCTTC | CASSLLTGANYGYTF
- | - | TRBJ2-3 | TRBV9 | TGTGCCAGCAGCGTAAGTAGGGGGGAAACAGATACGCAGTATTTT | CASSVSRGETDTQYF
- | - | TRBJ1-3 | TRBV6-5 | TGTGCCAGCACCGACAGAACCTCTGGAAACACCATATATTTT | CASTDRTSGNTIYF
TRBD2 | - | TRBJ2-3 | TRBV10-3 | TGTGCCATCAGTTCGACTAGCGGGAGAGGGGACAGCACAGATACGCAGTATTTT | CAISSTSGRGDSTDTQYF
- | - | TRBJ2-6 | TRBV18 | TGTGCCAGCTCCGAGCTGACCCTAACCGGGACCGGGGCCAACGTCCTGACTTTC | CASSELTLTGTGANVLTF
- | - | TRBJ1-1 | TRBV4-1 | TGCGCCAGCAGCCAAGATACGGAGTCCACTGAAGCTTTCTTT | CASSQDTESTEAFF
- | - | TRBJ1-4 | TRBV13 | TGTGCCAGCAGCCCTTTTGGGCAGGGCATTCGTGTGGATGAAAAACTGTTTTTT | CASSPFGQGIRVDEKLFF
- | - | TRBJ2-1 | TRBV5-1 | TGCGCCAGCAGCTTGGTAGGGGGAGGGCTTGATGAGCAGTTCTTC | CASSLVGGGLDEQFF
- | - | TRBJ2-7 | TRBV6-1 | TGTGCCAGCAGTGAATTCGCCAACTACGAGCAGTACTTC | CASSEFANYEQYF
- | - | TRBJ1-5 | TRBV19 | TGTGCCAGTACACAGGGAAGGCTCACCAATCAGCCCCAGCATTTT | CASTQGRLTNQPQHF
TRBD1 | - | TRBJ1-1 | TRBV19 | TGTGCCAGTGGGGACAGGGCGGGGATTGAAGCTTTCTTT | CASGDRAGIEAFF
- | - | TRBJ2-7 | TRBV7-9 | TGTGCCAGCAGCTTAGGCAGAACCTACGAGCAGTACTTC | CASSLGRTYEQYF
TRBD2 | - | TRBJ2-7 | TRBV7-9 | TGTGCCAGCAGTTCGGGACTAGCGGGATTCAACGAGCAGTACTTC | CASSSGLAGFNEQYF
- | - | TRBJ1-1 | TRBV4-1 | TGCGCCAGCAGCCAAGTCGCCAGGGTAGGGGCTGTTGAAGCTTTCTTT | CASSQVARVGAVEAFF
- | - | TRBJ1-3 | TRBV2 | TGTGCCAGCAGTGAGGACAGCGTCTCTGGAAACACCATATATTTT | CASSEDSVSGNTIYF